The 32 T cell receptor beta chains reported below all come from one sample, sequenced in a study of blood T cell repertoires in COVID-19. Sequenced by immunoSEQ multiplex PCR; TCRdb stores in-frame clones only, minus some. The sample has more than 90,000 clones, around 90% seen once; the top ten hold 7.7%. Input material: peripheral blood. The receptors stem from a human donor in a cohort sampled during active COVID-19.

The chain employs TRBV7-2 and TRBJ1-3; D uncertain. Trimming took 1 base from V and 2 from J, leaving 15 bases between them. The CDR3 sequence is 17 residues long. The germline V gene has CDR1 SGHTA and CDR2 FQGNSA. The CDR3 sequence is CASSLDSISSPGNTIYF. DNA for the CDR3: TGTGCCAGCAGCTTAGACTCTATCTCCTCGCCTGGAAACACCATATATTTT.

This chain connects TRBV6-5 to TRBJ1-1, with TRBD1 as a possible D gene (5 bases). The germline CDR1 and CDR2 sequences are MNHEY and SVGAGI. This CDR3 has 13 residues. V was cut by 7 bases and J by 0 bases, with 9 bases left in between. This CDR3 reads CASTETVNTEAFF. In nucleotides, the CDR3 is TGTGCCAGCACCGAGACAGTGAACACTGAAGCTTTCTTT.

This rearrangement joins TRBV2 to TRBJ2-7; TRBD1 is a possible D gene (5 bases). Per the germline V gene, CDR1 is SNHLY and CDR2 is FYNNEI. The germline V and J ends were trimmed by 6 bases and 4 bases, with 16 bases remaining between them. The CDR3 totals 14 residues. CDR3 DNA: TGTGCCAGCAGCTCAGACAGAGTTCGGTACGAGCAGTACTTC. This sequence encodes CASSSDRVRYEQYF.

This clone was counted a single time. CDR3 in amino acids: CASSQDSVTPYGYTF. CDR3 DNA sequence: TGTGCCAGCAGCCAAGACAGCGTCACACCTTATGGCTACACCTTC. V and J are TRBV5-8 and TRBJ1-2; possible D gene TRBD1, 5 bases. The germline V and J ends were trimmed by 4 bases and 5 bases, with 18 bases remaining between them. This CDR3 has 15 amino acids. Germline V gene sequence: CDR1 SGHTS, CDR2 YDEGEE.

The chain joins TRBV24-1 to TRBJ2-1; 8 bases line up with TRBD1. The CDR3 has 13 amino acids. The junction had 6 bases not matched to a gene; V was cut back by 0 bases and J by 15 bases. CDR1 is KGHDR and CDR2 is SFDVKD in the germline V gene. CDR3 sequence (DNA): TGTGCCACCAGTGATTTGCGGACAGGGAGGTCGTTCTTC. It is translated as CATSDLRTGRSFF.

The V gene is TRBV14, the J gene TRBJ2-1, with TRBD2 matching 11 bases. CDR1 is SGHDN, CDR2 FVKESK, per germline. The trim removed 4 bases at V and 7 bases at J, leaving 9 bases unmatched. CDR3 length: 16 amino acids. This chain's CDR3 is CASSLYLAGGTNEQFF. The CDR3, as DNA: TGTGCCAGCAGCCTTTACCTAGCGGGAGGAACTAATGAGCAGTTCTTC.

V and J are TRBV14 and TRBJ2-6; 9 nucleotides agree with TRBD2. Trimming removed 4 bases from V and 4 bases from J; junction bases left unmatched: 8. CDR1 is SGHDN, CDR2 FVKESK, per germline. The CDR3 runs to 17 residues. In nucleotides, the CDR3 is TGTGCCAGCAGCCGTCCGGGACTAGCCTACGGGGCCAACGTCCTGACTTTC. Translated, it gives CASSRPGLAYGANVLTF. The full variable domain, rest sourced from reference TRBV14 and TRBJ2-6, is EAGVTQFPSHSVIEKGQTVTLRCDPISGHDNLYWYRRVMGKEIKFLLHFVKESKQDESGMPNNRFLAERTGGTYSTLKVQPAELEDSGVYFCASSRPGLAYGANVLTFGAGSRLTVL.

This chain links TRBV3-1 (or the pseudogene TRBV3-2) with TRBJ1-1; D possibly corresponds to TRBD1 (6 bases). Germline V lookup: CDR1 LGHDT, CDR2 YNNKEL (reference sequence). The V and J ends lost 5 bases and 6 bases respectively, with 13 bases between them. This CDR3 is built from 13 residues. The CDR3 DNA reads TGTGCCAGCAGCATCAGGGGTCGCCCTGAAGCTTTCTTT. This gives the protein CASSIRGRPEAFF.

The chain recombines TRBV6-5 with TRBJ1-3; the D gene is possibly TRBD1 (6 bases). This CDR3 is 16 amino acids long. Per germline, CDR1 MNHEY and CDR2 SVGAGI. The V end lost 2 bases, the J end lost 0 bases, and 11 bases lay between the germline ends. The CDR3, as DNA: TGTGCCAGCAGTTACGGGGGCAAGAGCTCTGGAAACACCATATATTTT. It specifies CASSYGGKSSGNTIYF.

The chain carries TRBV28 and TRBJ1-1; no clear D. The CDR3 has 13 amino acids. Trimming left V 4 bases short and J 12 bases short, with 18 bases between. Per germline, CDR1 MDHEN and CDR2 SYDVKM. The CDR3 is CASSSGRVGRTFF. CDR3 nucleotide sequence: TGTGCCAGCAGTTCTGGGAGGGTCGGGAGGACTTTCTTT.

The chain combines TRBV11-3 with TRBJ1-1; D not resolved. Trimming shortened V by 5 bases and J by 7 bases, and 17 bases separated the two germline ends. CDR3 length: 14 amino acids. The germline gives CDR1 SGHNT, CDR2 YENEEA. In DNA, the CDR3 is TGTGCCAGCAGCCAGCGTCGCGAAACACTTGAAGCTTTCTTT. This sequence encodes CASSQRRETLEAFF.

The rearrangement uses TRBV7-8 and TRBJ2-7, with D uncertain. The CDR3 contains 12 residues. CDR1 and CDR2 from the germline V gene are SGHVS and FQNEAQ. V lost 0 bases and J 7 bases, leaving 7 bases between the germline ends. The CDR3, as DNA: TGTGCCAGCAGCTTAGCCCCCGGGGAGCAGTACTTC. Its protein is CASSLAPGEQYF.

The chain carries TRBV11-3 and TRBJ2-2; 12 bases are a match to TRBD2. Per germline, CDR1 SGHNT and CDR2 YENEEA. CDR3 length equals 17 residues. With V trimmed by 4 bases and J by 5 bases, 8 bases remained unmatched. This chain's CDR3 is CASSWRLAGDKTGELFF. CDR3 coding DNA: TGTGCCAGCAGCTGGAGACTAGCGGGAGATAAAACCGGGGAGCTGTTTTTT.

The chain combines TRBV7-3 with TRBJ2-7; 9 positions agree with TRBD1. The V gene's germline CDR1 is SGHTA and CDR2 FQGTGA. This CDR3 is built from 16 residues. The J segment lost 1 base and the V segment lost 5 bases, leaving 9 bases of the junction unmatched. Written as DNA, the CDR3 is TGTGCCAGCAGCCGGACAGGGGCGCGAAGGTCCTACGAGCAGTACTTC. The encoded protein is CASSRTGARRSYEQYF.

The CDR3 spells CASSLPGEVNQPQHF. DNA for the CDR3: TGTGCCAGCAGCTTACCCGGAGAGGTGAATCAGCCCCAGCATTTT. The chain has TRBV7-2 and TRBJ1-5; D remains ambiguous. The ends were cut back, 2 bases at V and 4 bases at J, with 12 bases in the middle. Germline values: CDR1 SGHTA, CDR2 FQGNSA. The CDR3 is 15 amino acids.

V gene TRBV6-6 combines with J gene TRBJ1-1; maybe TRBD1 (5 bases). Germline V CDR1 and CDR2: MNHNY, SVGAGI (reference sequence). This CDR3 region has 15 residues. V was cut by 4 bases and J by 1 base, with 13 bases left in between. The CDR3 DNA sequence: TGTGCCAGCAGTTCCACGGTGGGGCGGAACACTGAAGCTTTCTTT. As protein: CASSSTVGRNTEAFF.

V gene TRBV30 combines with J gene TRBJ1-1, with TRBD1 as a possible D gene (5 bases). The germline CDR1 and CDR2 sequences are GTSNPN and SVGIG (reference sequence). CDR3 length: 12 amino acids. The germline V and J ends were trimmed by 0 bases and 7 bases, with 9 bases remaining between them. CDR3 amino acids: CAWSVGQIEAFF. The CDR3 region has the DNA TGTGCCTGGAGTGTGGGGCAGATTGAAGCTTTCTTT.

This rearrangement joins TRBV30 to TRBJ1-1; the D gene is possibly TRBD1 (5 bases). This CDR3 has 13 amino acids. Germline CDR1 and CDR2: GTSNPN and SVGIG (reference sequence). The ends were cut back, 3 bases at V and 5 bases at J, with 13 bases in the middle. CDR3 amino acids: CAWREGWETEAFF. DNA for the CDR3: TGTGCCTGGAGGGAGGGGTGGGAGACTGAAGCTTTCTTT. Complete variable domain (other parts from reference TRBV30 and TRBJ1-1): SQTIHQWPATLVQPVGSPLSLECTVEGTSNPNLYWYRQAAGRGLQLLFYSVGIGQISSEVPQNLSASRPQDRQFILSSKKLLLSDSGFYLCAWREGWETEAFFGQGTRLTVV.

This clone has just one count. The chain is built from TRBV6-5 and TRBJ2-1; 7 nucleotides line up with TRBD1. J lost 5 bases, V lost 4 bases, and 5 bases had no gene match. This CDR3 has 14 amino acids. Germline CDR1 is MNHEY and CDR2 is SVGAGI. In nucleotides, the CDR3 is TGTGCCAGCAGTTTCCGGGACAGCAACAATGAGCAGTTCTTC. This gives the protein CASSFRDSNNEQFF.

The chain joins TRBV24-1 to TRBJ1-1, with D possibly being TRBD1 (5 bases). Looked up from germline, CDR1 is KGHDR and CDR2 is SFDVKD. The CDR3 sequence is 15 residues long. V was pared by 5 bases and J by 5 bases, with 17 bases between. CDR3 in DNA: TGTGCCACCAGTGTCGTGGTGGGGACTCGGACTGAAGCTTTCTTT. Its translation is CATSVVVGTRTEAFF.

This rearrangement joins TRBV4-1 to TRBJ1-1; possibly TRBD1 for D (6 bases). Trimming cost V 1 base and J 5 bases, with 20 bases left between them. Germline CDR1 is MGHRA and CDR2 is YSYEKL. The CDR3 spans 17 residues. As DNA, the CDR3 is TGCGCCAGCAGCCAAGGGAGTCTGCAGGGGACGAAAACTGAAGCTTTCTTT. This sequence encodes CASSQGSLQGTKTEAFF.

The CDR3 region is CASAGGNEKLFF. In DNA, the CDR3 is TGTGCCAGCGCGGGGGGGAATGAAAAACTGTTTTTT. V and J are TRBV6-6 and TRBJ1-4; maybe TRBD1 (5 bases). This CDR3 comprises 12 residues. V was trimmed by 8 bases and J by 5 bases, leaving 9 bases between them. Looked up from germline, CDR1 is MNHNY and CDR2 is SVGAGI (reference sequence).

CDR3 sequence: CASSEVRSSGNTIYF. The CDR3 bases are TGTGCCAGCAGTGAAGTCAGAAGCTCTGGAAACACCATATATTTT. The chain employs TRBV6-1 and TRBJ1-3, with D unresolved. This CDR3 is 15 amino acids long. Trimming cost V 1 base and J 0 bases, with 7 bases left between them. CDR1 and CDR2 (germline): MNHNS, SASEGT.

This clone was counted between two and nine times. V is TRBV10-3 and J is TRBJ2-5, with TRBD2 matching 7 bases. The V gene's germline CDR1 is ENHRY and CDR2 SYGVKD. This CDR3 has 15 amino acids. Trimming cost V 2 bases and J 2 bases; bases outside gene matches: 5. The CDR3 region has the DNA TGTGCCATCAGTGAGGCGGGAGCCTATCAAGAGACCCAGTACTTC. Amino acid sequence: CAISEAGAYQETQYF.

V usage is TRBV19 and J usage is TRBJ1-3; D is uncertain. The CDR3 has 13 residues. Trimming took 7 bases from V and 2 from J, leaving 9 bases between them. CDR1 LNHDA and CDR2 SQIVND come from the germline V gene (reference sequence). This CDR3 is CASIREPGNTIYF. CDR3 sequence (DNA): TGTGCCAGTATCCGGGAACCTGGAAACACCATATATTTT. Filled out from reference TRBV19 and TRBJ1-3, the complete variable domain reads DGGITQSPKYLFRKEGQNVTLSCEQNLNHDAMYWYRQDPGQGLRLIYYSQIVNDFQKGDIAEGYSVSREKKESFPLTVTSAQKNPTAFYLCASIREPGNTIYFGEGSWLTVV.

This clone was counted only a few times. V usage is TRBV7-9 and J usage is TRBJ2-3; no reliable D call. CDR3 length: 11 residues. V lost 8 bases, J lost 3 bases, and 6 bases lay in between. Germline V gene data show CDR1 as SEHNR and CDR2 as FQNEAQ (reference sequence). The CDR3 region has the DNA TGTGCCAGCCACACAACAGATACGCAGTATTTT. Translating gives CASHTTDTQYF. Combining the CDR3 with reference TRBV7-9 and TRBJ2-3 gives the whole variable domain DTGVSQNPRHKITKRGQNVTFRCDPISEHNRLYWYRQTLGQGPEFLTYFQNEAQLEKSRLLSDRFSAERPKGSFSTLEIQRTEQGDSAMYLCASHTTDTQYFGPGTRLTVL.

This sequence joins TRBV19 and TRBJ1-6; maybe TRBD1 (5 bases). This CDR3 has 17 amino acids. Trimming pared 1 base from V and 9 bases from J, leaving 19 bases between. Germline V gene sequence: CDR1 LNHDA, CDR2 SQIVND (reference sequence). CDR3 sequence (DNA): TGTGCCAGTAGTATAGGTACCGCGGGACTAGCCCCTTCACCCCTCCACTTT. As protein: CASSIGTAGLAPSPLHF.

The chain joins TRBV4-1 to TRBJ1-1; 10 bases are a match to TRBD1. This CDR3 is 15 amino acids long. V gave up 4 bases and J gave up 5 bases; unmatched junction bases: 7. Germline V CDR1 and CDR2: MGHRA, YSYEKL. In DNA, the CDR3 is TGCGCCAGCAGCCGGGACAGGGGAAGTCAAACTGAAGCTTTCTTT. This gives the protein CASSRDRGSQTEAFF.

The chain joins TRBV7-2 to TRBJ2-7; D possibly corresponds to TRBD2 (5 bases). Per the germline V gene, CDR1 is SGHTA and CDR2 is FQGNSA. This CDR3 is built from 16 residues. With 1 base removed from V and 1 base from J, the gap between germline ends came to 14 bases. In DNA form, the CDR3 reads TGTGCCAGCAGCTTAGAATTGTCGCGGGCTTCCTACGAGCAGTACTTC. It codes for CASSLELSRASYEQYF.

This chain links TRBV4-1 with TRBJ1-5; no clear D gene. In germline, CDR1 is MGHRA, CDR2 YSYEKL. The CDR3 is made up of 14 amino acids. Trimming removed 0 bases at V and 5 bases at J, with 8 bases between. The CDR3 DNA is TGCGCCAGCAGCCAAGAATTTCTCTATCAGCCCCAGCATTTT. This sequence encodes CASSQEFLYQPQHF.

This chain connects TRBV18 to TRBJ2-3, with TRBD2 matching 7 bases. This CDR3 spans 16 amino acids. Per the germline V gene, CDR1 is KGHSH and CDR2 is LQKENI. The V segment lost 0 bases and the J segment 1 base; nucleotides outside the gene matches: 4. CDR3 in DNA: TGTGCCAGCTCACCACCAGGACTAGTTCGCACAGATACGCAGTATTTT. It specifies CASSPPGLVRTDTQYF.

Comments on this clone: This sample includes further DNA sequences coding for the same CDR3. This chain joins TRBV12-3 or TRBV12-4 and TRBJ2-7, with 7 bases matching TRBD1. Trimming at V came to 3 bases and at J to 6 bases, leaving 5 bases not matched to a gene. The CDR3 spans 13 residues. The CDR3 nucleotides are TGTGCCAGCAGTTTGAGGGGGCCTGGCGAGCAGTACTTC. This translates into CASSLRGPGEQYF.